This is a list of T cell receptor beta chains from one sample in a study of shared clonotypes between healthy human individuals. Clones were sequenced by immunoSEQ multiplex PCR, and TCRdb holds only the in-frame ones, with some missing. The sample has roughly 2 million clones, around 95% seen once. The material sequenced was naive CD4+ T cells sorted from blood. These receptors came from a man in his late teens or twenties in good health. Each CDR3 is given with its conserved first and last residue. Fields, in order: clone size, CDR3 length, J gene, D gene, V gene, CDR3 protein, CDR3 DNA. A D gene is named only where the DNA matches it firmly. Clone size is stated in some rows and not others, as once, few, many or a class when expanded.

clone size: -
CDR3 length: 16
J gene: TRBJ2-1
D gene: TRBD2
V gene: TRBV5-4
CDR3 protein: CASSPFTGGSYNEQFF
CDR3 DNA: TGTGCCAGCAGCCCCTTTACGGGAGGCTCCTACAATGAGCAGTTCTTC

clone size: -
CDR3 length: 15
J gene: TRBJ2-1
D gene: -
V gene: TRBV5-1
CDR3 protein: CASSLPTIGQVEQFF
CDR3 DNA: TGCGCCAGCAGCCTACCTACCATAGGACAAGTTGAGCAGTTCTTC

clone size: -
CDR3 length: 13
J gene: TRBJ2-7
D gene: -
V gene: TRBV4-1
CDR3 protein: CASSQNEGWEQYF
CDR3 DNA: TGCGCCAGCAGCCAAAACGAGGGTTGGGAGCAGTACTTC

clone size: -
CDR3 length: 17
J gene: TRBJ1-6
D gene: TRBD1
V gene: TRBV28
CDR3 protein: CASSPGTALYYNSPLHF
CDR3 DNA: TGTGCCAGCAGTCCAGGGACAGCCCTTTACTATAATTCACCCCTCCACTTT

clone size: -
CDR3 length: 13
J gene: TRBJ2-7
D gene: -
V gene: TRBV19
CDR3 protein: CASSIRDFYEQYF
CDR3 DNA: TGTGCCAGTAGTATAAGAGACTTCTACGAGCAGTACTTC

clone size: -
CDR3 length: 15
J gene: TRBJ2-3
D gene: TRBD1
V gene: TRBV28
CDR3 protein: CASSPGTGTTDTQYF
CDR3 DNA: TGTGCCAGCAGTCCCGGGACAGGGACCACAGATACGCAGTATTTT

clone size: many
CDR3 length: 13
J gene: TRBJ1-3
D gene: -
V gene: TRBV6-5
CDR3 protein: CASLAPSGNTIYF
CDR3 DNA: TGTGCCAGTCTGGCGCCCTCTGGAAACACCATATATTTT

clone size: -
CDR3 length: 19
J gene: TRBJ2-7
D gene: TRBD2
V gene: TRBV11-2
CDR3 protein: CASSLPKGGKRLAGYEQYF
CDR3 DNA: TGTGCCAGCAGCTTACCTAAGGGAGGGAAGAGATTAGCGGGTTACGAGCAGTACTTC

clone size: -
CDR3 length: 15
J gene: TRBJ2-7
D gene: -
V gene: TRBV10-3
CDR3 protein: CAISESTAGLGEQYF
CDR3 DNA: TGTGCCATCAGTGAGTCCACGGCAGGTTTAGGGGAGCAGTACTTC

clone size: -
CDR3 length: 14
J gene: TRBJ2-1
D gene: TRBD1
V gene: TRBV5-1
CDR3 protein: CASSVGQTNNEQFF
CDR3 DNA: TGCGCCAGCAGCGTGGGACAGACTAACAATGAGCAGTTCTTC

clone size: -
CDR3 length: 14
J gene: TRBJ2-3
D gene: -
V gene: TRBV27
CDR3 protein: CASSFPTATDTQYF
CDR3 DNA: TGTGCCAGCAGTTTTCCCACCGCCACAGATACGCAGTATTTT

clone size: -
CDR3 length: 15
J gene: TRBJ2-2
D gene: TRBD2
V gene: TRBV7-2
CDR3 protein: CASSLLAGAGGELFF
CDR3 DNA: TGTGCCAGCAGCTTACTAGCGGGAGCAGGCGGGGAGCTGTTTTTT

clone size: -
CDR3 length: 15
J gene: TRBJ2-1
D gene: TRBD1
V gene: TRBV6-5
CDR3 protein: CASRRTGTGTNEQFF
CDR3 DNA: TGTGCCAGCAGGCGGACCGGGACAGGGACCAATGAGCAGTTCTTC

clone size: -
CDR3 length: 14
J gene: TRBJ2-1
D gene: TRBD1
V gene: TRBV5-1
CDR3 protein: CASRQGAAGNEQFF
CDR3 DNA: TGCGCCAGCAGACAGGGGGCTGCGGGAAATGAGCAGTTCTTC

clone size: -
CDR3 length: 12
J gene: TRBJ1-5
D gene: -
V gene: TRBV29-1
CDR3 protein: CSVREGNQPQHF
CDR3 DNA: TGCAGCGTTCGGGAGGGCAATCAGCCCCAGCATTTT

clone size: once
CDR3 length: 14
J gene: TRBJ2-5
D gene: -
V gene: TRBV9
CDR3 protein: CASSVPGFQETQYF
CDR3 DNA: TGTGCCAGCAGCGTACCTGGGTTCCAAGAGACCCAGTACTTC

clone size: -
CDR3 length: 18
J gene: TRBJ1-3
D gene: TRBD1
V gene: TRBV4-3
CDR3 protein: CASSQDLGTGNSGNTIYF
CDR3 DNA: TGCGCCAGCAGCCAAGATCTCGGGACAGGCAACTCTGGAAACACCATATATTTT

clone size: -
CDR3 length: 15
J gene: TRBJ2-7
D gene: -
V gene: TRBV5-1
CDR3 protein: CASSLGGVAEVEQYF
CDR3 DNA: TGCGCCAGCAGCTTGGGGGGCGTAGCGGAGGTCGAGCAGTACTTC

clone size: -
CDR3 length: 16
J gene: TRBJ2-1
D gene: -
V gene: TRBV4-3
CDR3 protein: CASSQDSQLTSGVQFF
CDR3 DNA: TGCGCCAGCAGCCAAGACTCTCAGCTCACATCGGGGGTGCAGTTCTTC

clone size: -
CDR3 length: 13
J gene: TRBJ2-5
D gene: TRBD1
V gene: TRBV5-6
CDR3 protein: CASSRDRKETQYF
CDR3 DNA: TGTGCCAGCAGCCGGGACAGAAAAGAGACCCAGTACTTC

clone size: -
CDR3 length: 15
J gene: TRBJ2-3
D gene: -
V gene: TRBV5-4
CDR3 protein: CASSSRTGRADTQYF
CDR3 DNA: TGTGCCAGCAGCTCCAGGACAGGGAGGGCAGATACGCAGTATTTT

clone size: -
CDR3 length: 15
J gene: TRBJ2-7
D gene: -
V gene: TRBV10-3
CDR3 protein: CAISGAGGSSYEQYF
CDR3 DNA: TGTGCCATCAGTGGGGCAGGAGGATCCTCCTACGAGCAGTACTTC

clone size: -
CDR3 length: 13
J gene: TRBJ2-1
D gene: -
V gene: TRBV6-6
CDR3 protein: CATHPVQGNEQFF
CDR3 DNA: TGTGCCACCCACCCCGTACAGGGAAATGAGCAGTTCTTC

clone size: -
CDR3 length: 15
J gene: TRBJ1-6
D gene: -
V gene: TRBV9
CDR3 protein: CASTSDSIYNSPLHF
CDR3 DNA: TGTGCCAGCACCTCTGACAGTATATATAATTCACCCCTCCACTTT

clone size: -
CDR3 length: 15
J gene: TRBJ2-2
D gene: TRBD1
V gene: TRBV5-4
CDR3 protein: CASSSGQDRSGELFF
CDR3 DNA: TGTGCCAGCAGCTCGGGACAGGATAGGTCCGGGGAGCTGTTTTTT

clone size: -
CDR3 length: 15
J gene: TRBJ2-3
D gene: -
V gene: TRBV5-1
CDR3 protein: CASSPQGMGTDTQYF
CDR3 DNA: TGCGCCAGCAGCCCCCAGGGGATGGGCACAGATACGCAGTATTTT

clone size: -
CDR3 length: 15
J gene: TRBJ2-7
D gene: TRBD2
V gene: TRBV5-1
CDR3 protein: CASSPAGGMNYEQYF
CDR3 DNA: TGCGCCAGCAGCCCGGCCGGGGGGATGAACTACGAGCAGTACTTC

clone size: -
CDR3 length: 15
J gene: TRBJ2-7
D gene: TRBD2
V gene: TRBV4-1
CDR3 protein: CASSPRLAGVYEQYF
CDR3 DNA: TGCGCCAGCAGCCCACGACTAGCGGGAGTCTACGAGCAGTACTTC

clone size: -
CDR3 length: 13
J gene: TRBJ1-1
D gene: -
V gene: TRBV10-3
CDR3 protein: CAISPKSNTEAFF
CDR3 DNA: TGTGCCATCAGTCCGAAGAGCAACACTGAAGCTTTCTTT

clone size: -
CDR3 length: 15
J gene: TRBJ1-1
D gene: TRBD1
V gene: TRBV5-1
CDR3 protein: CASSTGQGANTEAFF
CDR3 DNA: TGCGCCAGCAGCACCGGACAGGGGGCGAACACTGAAGCTTTCTTT

clone size: -
CDR3 length: 13
J gene: TRBJ1-5
D gene: -
V gene: TRBV28
CDR3 protein: CASRESTDRAQHF
CDR3 DNA: TGTGCCAGCAGGGAATCCACGGATCGGGCCCAGCATTTT

clone size: -
CDR3 length: 17
J gene: TRBJ2-4
D gene: TRBD2
V gene: TRBV27
CDR3 protein: CASSLDGRGHSKNIQYF
CDR3 DNA: TGTGCCAGCAGTTTAGACGGGAGGGGCCATTCCAAAAACATTCAGTACTTC

clone size: -
CDR3 length: 17
J gene: TRBJ2-5
D gene: TRBD2
V gene: TRBV4-1
CDR3 protein: CASSQDSPRLAGETQYF
CDR3 DNA: TGCGCCAGCAGCCAAGATAGCCCCCGACTAGCCGGTGAGACCCAGTACTTC

clone size: -
CDR3 length: 14
J gene: TRBJ1-3
D gene: -
V gene: TRBV6-1
CDR3 protein: CASSELVTGNTIYF
CDR3 DNA: TGTGCCAGCAGTGAATTGGTGACTGGAAACACCATATATTTT

clone size: -
CDR3 length: 15
J gene: TRBJ1-6
D gene: -
V gene: TRBV29-1
CDR3 protein: CSVKVLPGWNSPLHF
CDR3 DNA: TGCAGCGTTAAAGTTCTACCGGGGTGGAATTCACCCCTCCACTTT

clone size: once
CDR3 length: 13
J gene: TRBJ2-5
D gene: TRBD1
V gene: TRBV10-3
CDR3 protein: CAIRRDSQETQYF
CDR3 DNA: TGTGCCATCAGAAGGGACAGCCAAGAGACCCAGTACTTC

clone size: -
CDR3 length: 13
J gene: TRBJ2-7
D gene: -
V gene: TRBV6-1
CDR3 protein: CASSADSYYEQYF
CDR3 DNA: TGTGCCAGCAGTGCGGACAGTTACTACGAGCAGTACTTC

clone size: -
CDR3 length: 15
J gene: TRBJ2-2
D gene: -
V gene: TRBV29-1
CDR3 protein: CSVEARGRGTGELFF
CDR3 DNA: TGCAGCGTTGAGGCGAGGGGGAGGGGCACCGGGGAGCTGTTTTTT

clone size: -
CDR3 length: 14
J gene: TRBJ1-5
D gene: TRBD1
V gene: TRBV5-4
CDR3 protein: CASAPDRGDQPQHF
CDR3 DNA: TGTGCCAGCGCCCCGGACAGGGGGGATCAGCCCCAGCATTTT

clone size: -
CDR3 length: 14
J gene: TRBJ2-3
D gene: -
V gene: TRBV5-1
CDR3 protein: CASSQQGWTDTQYF
CDR3 DNA: TGCGCCAGCAGCCAACAGGGTTGGACAGATACGCAGTATTTT

clone size: few
CDR3 length: 16
J gene: TRBJ2-7
D gene: -
V gene: TRBV10-1
CDR3 protein: CASSEQRLQGVYEQYF
CDR3 DNA: TGCGCCAGCAGTGAGCAGAGGCTACAAGGGGTTTACGAGCAGTACTTC

clone size: few
CDR3 length: 13
J gene: TRBJ2-2
D gene: -
V gene: TRBV18
CDR3 protein: CASSPANTGELFF
CDR3 DNA: TGTGCCAGCTCACCCGCGAACACCGGGGAGCTGTTTTTT

clone size: -
CDR3 length: 15
J gene: TRBJ1-4
D gene: -
V gene: TRBV5-1
CDR3 protein: CASSLNTGGNEKLFF
CDR3 DNA: TGCGCCAGCAGCTTGAACACAGGTGGTAATGAAAAACTGTTTTTT

clone size: -
CDR3 length: 15
J gene: TRBJ2-1
D gene: -
V gene: TRBV6-5
CDR3 protein: CASSYSTSSYNEQFF
CDR3 DNA: TGTGCCAGCAGTTACTCGACTAGCTCCTACAATGAGCAGTTCTTC

clone size: -
CDR3 length: 16
J gene: TRBJ1-4
D gene: -
V gene: TRBV5-5
CDR3 protein: CASSLLSSATNEKLFF
CDR3 DNA: TGTGCCAGCAGCCTCCTCAGCAGTGCAACTAATGAAAAACTGTTTTTT

clone size: -
CDR3 length: 15
J gene: TRBJ2-5
D gene: -
V gene: TRBV7-9
CDR3 protein: CASSLGVGGVETQYF
CDR3 DNA: TGTGCCAGCAGCTTAGGGGTCGGGGGTGTGGAGACCCAGTACTTC

clone size: -
CDR3 length: 11
J gene: TRBJ1-1
D gene: TRBD1
V gene: TRBV10-1
CDR3 protein: CASIDREEAFF
CDR3 DNA: TGCGCCAGCATTGACAGGGAAGAAGCTTTCTTT

clone size: -
CDR3 length: 14
J gene: TRBJ2-7
D gene: -
V gene: TRBV29-1
CDR3 protein: CSVAGQGGTYEQYF
CDR3 DNA: TGCAGCGTTGCTGGACAGGGAGGGACCTACGAGCAGTACTTC

clone size: -
CDR3 length: 17
J gene: TRBJ2-1
D gene: TRBD2
V gene: TRBV7-3
CDR3 protein: CASSPGTSGSSYNEQFF
CDR3 DNA: TGTGCCAGCAGCCCTGGGACTAGCGGAAGCTCCTACAATGAGCAGTTCTTC

clone size: -
CDR3 length: 13
J gene: TRBJ2-7
D gene: TRBD2
V gene: TRBV27
CDR3 protein: CASSHSLAGGEYF
CDR3 DNA: TGTGCCAGCAGCCATTCTTTGGCGGGGGGGGAGTACTTC

clone size: -
CDR3 length: 20
J gene: TRBJ2-5
D gene: TRBD2
V gene: TRBV5-1
CDR3 protein: CASSLVIPGGPAGFLETQYF
CDR3 DNA: TGCGCCAGCAGCTTGGTAATTCCGGGAGGGCCAGCGGGGTTCCTAGAGACCCAGTACTTC

clone size: -
CDR3 length: 15
J gene: TRBJ2-1
D gene: TRBD1
V gene: TRBV11-2
CDR3 protein: CASSRDRAGYNEQFF
CDR3 DNA: TGTGCCAGCAGCCGGGACAGGGCTGGGTACAATGAGCAGTTCTTC

clone size: -
CDR3 length: 19
J gene: TRBJ1-1
D gene: -
V gene: TRBV21-1
CDR3 protein: CASSPQGNRSQGFRTEAFF
CDR3 DNA: TGTGCCAGCAGCCCTCAGGGAAATAGGTCACAGGGGTTTAGGACTGAAGCTTTCTTT

clone size: -
CDR3 length: 10
J gene: TRBJ2-1
D gene: -
V gene: TRBV29-1
CDR3 protein: CSVGGAEQFF
CDR3 DNA: TGCAGCGTTGGAGGCGCTGAGCAGTTCTTC

clone size: -
CDR3 length: 13
J gene: TRBJ1-6
D gene: -
V gene: TRBV6-1
CDR3 protein: CASSEHPDSPLHF
CDR3 DNA: TGTGCCAGCAGTGAACACCCGGATTCACCCCTCCACTTT

clone size: -
CDR3 length: 12
J gene: TRBJ2-5
D gene: -
V gene: TRBV6-5
CDR3 protein: CASSITPETQYF
CDR3 DNA: TGTGCCAGCAGTATAACCCCGGAGACCCAGTACTTC

clone size: -
CDR3 length: 13
J gene: TRBJ2-3
D gene: -
V gene: TRBV10-3
CDR3 protein: CAISDWGADTQYF
CDR3 DNA: TGTGCCATCAGTGATTGGGGCGCAGATACGCAGTATTTT

clone size: -
CDR3 length: 15
J gene: TRBJ2-5
D gene: -
V gene: TRBV10-3
CDR3 protein: CAISETRTSGETQYF
CDR3 DNA: TGTGCCATCAGTGAGACTCGCACCTCGGGAGAGACCCAGTACTTC

clone size: once
CDR3 length: 14
J gene: TRBJ1-2
D gene: -
V gene: TRBV5-6
CDR3 protein: CASSPDTTNYGYTF
CDR3 DNA: TGTGCCAGCAGCCCTGACACCACTAACTATGGCTACACCTTC

clone size: -
CDR3 length: 18
J gene: TRBJ2-7
D gene: TRBD2
V gene: TRBV4-3
CDR3 protein: CAGGGRRTSGKASYEQYF
CDR3 DNA: TGCGCCGGAGGTGGGCGTCGGACTAGCGGGAAAGCCTCCTACGAGCAGTACTTC